In this sample, the clone carrying this T cell receptor beta chain turned up a few times. A read error may explain this, as a much larger clone is one base away. The germline gives CDR1 SGHAT, CDR2 FQNNGV. CDR3 length: 13 amino acids. The data originate from a study of blood T cells in healthy people across ages. Primed by a sample-barcoded 5' primer and a J-beta primer mix, a second PCR proceeded for about 6 to 12 cycles. Researchers report that a template-switch adaptor with 12 random nucleotides tagged each cDNA molecule. TCRdb re-derived calls from the 5' RACE reads in MiXCR, one entry per CDR3 protein. The table has about 940,000 distinct CDR3 sequences, 48% seen once. Healthy Russian Caucasian donors spanned ages 6 to 90 years.

This receptor was identified in a man aged 30 to 39 in good health. Sequenced material: blood. This chain joins TRBV11-2 and TRBJ2-1; D is unresolved. The J call is in doubt because the DNA end fits TRBJ2-7 better. This CDR3 is CASSFSRNNEQYF. DNA for the CDR3: TGTGCCAGCAGCTTTAGCAGGAACAATGAGCAGTACTTC.